The rows below give T cell receptor beta chains drawn from one sample of a study of blood T cell repertoires in COVID-19. TCRdb's table, derived via immunoSEQ multiplex PCR, lists solely in-frame clones and lacks some. The sample records around 87,000 clones, around 89% being singletons. Sequencing used peripheral blood. All receptors come from a man between 50 and 59 years old with acute or convalescent COVID-19. Each CDR3 is given with its conserved first and last residue. A D gene is named only where the DNA matches it firmly. Rows may omit the clone size; those that give it use once, few, many or a size class.

-,14,TRBJ2-5,-,TRBV24-1,CATSDRLLQETQYF,TGTGCCACCAGTGACCGACTCCTCCAAGAGACCCAGTACTTC
-,14,TRBJ2-5,-,TRBV5-1,CASSSGHSPGTQYF,TGCGCCAGCAGCTCAGGACATTCCCCAGGGACCCAGTACTTC
-,17,TRBJ1-4,TRBD1,TRBV6-2/TRBV6-3,CASSYLFERQGDEKLFF,TGTGCCAGCAGTTACCTATTCGAACGACAGGGTGATGAAAAACTGTTTTTT
-,11,TRBJ1-2,-,TRBV2,CASSRGNGYTF,TGTGCCAGCAGTAGAGGAAATGGCTACACCTTC
-,15,TRBJ1-1,TRBD1,TRBV5-1,CASQSAGGMNTEAFF,TGCGCCAGCCAATCCGCAGGGGGAATGAACACTGAAGCTTTCTTT
-,18,TRBJ2-5,TRBD1,TRBV5-1,CASSDIHTGTGSGETQYF,TGCGCCAGCAGCGACATTCATACCGGGACAGGGTCCGGGGAGACCCAGTACTTC
-,12,TRBJ1-2,-,TRBV28,CASTTSGGGYTF,TGTGCCAGCACTACGTCCGGGGGTGGCTACACCTTC
once,15,TRBJ2-5,-,TRBV2,CASSEFGGPQETQYF,TGTGCCAGCAGTGAATTCGGGGGGCCTCAAGAGACCCAGTACTTC
once,14,TRBJ1-5,-,TRBV7-9,CASSPDRYNQPQHF,TGTGCCAGCAGCCCCGACAGGTACAATCAGCCCCAGCATTTT
-,16,TRBJ1-6,TRBD1,TRBV19,CASSRTGSSYNSPLHF,TGTGCCAGTAGCCGGACAGGGAGCTCCTATAATTCACCCCTCCACTTT
-,17,TRBJ1-6,TRBD1,TRBV28,CASSRDRVLSYNSPLHF,TGTGCCAGCAGCCGGGACAGGGTACTCTCCTATAATTCACCCCTCCACTTT
-,13,TRBJ1-5,-,TRBV6-4,CASRSEEGQPQHF,TGTGCCAGCAGGAGTGAGGAGGGACAGCCCCAGCATTTT
-,14,TRBJ1-2,-,TRBV6-5,CASMPWAGDPGYTF,TGTGCCAGCATGCCGTGGGCCGGCGATCCTGGCTACACCTTC
-,14,TRBJ1-1,TRBD1,TRBV7-3,CASSRDYGTGKAFF,TGTGCCAGCAGCCGAGATTACGGGACAGGGAAAGCTTTCTTT
-,11,TRBJ2-5,-,TRBV12-3/TRBV12-4,CASSEVETQYF,TGTGCCAGCAGTGAGGTAGAGACCCAGTACTTC
-,16,TRBJ2-1,TRBD2,TRBV5-1,CASSREAGGPGNEQFF,TGCGCCAGCAGCCGGGAAGCGGGGGGGCCCGGAAATGAGCAGTTCTTC
-,14,TRBJ1-1,TRBD1,TRBV7-2,CASSVTGTGREAFF,TGTGCCAGCAGCGTCACCGGGACAGGGCGTGAAGCTTTCTTT
-,16,TRBJ1-5,TRBD1,TRBV19,CASRIGRGPNNQPQHF,TGTGCCAGCAGAATCGGGAGGGGGCCCAACAATCAGCCCCAGCATTTT
-,13,TRBJ1-1,-,TRBV9,CASSVAGDTEAFF,TGTGCCAGCAGCGTAGCCGGGGACACTGAAGCTTTCTTT
-,13,TRBJ1-1,TRBD1,TRBV9,CASSADRDTEAFF,TGTGCCAGCAGCGCAGACAGGGATACTGAAGCTTTCTTT
once,16,TRBJ1-2,-,TRBV28,CASSVARGSSNYGYTF,TGTGCCAGCAGTGTTGCCCGGGGTTCTTCTAACTATGGCTACACCTTC
-,12,TRBJ1-5,-,TRBV6-5,CASGQENQPQHF,TGTGCCAGCGGACAAGAGAATCAGCCCCAGCATTTT
-,12,TRBJ1-1,-,TRBV12-3/TRBV12-4,CASSFHTVEDFF,TGTGCCAGCAGTTTCCACACCGTTGAGGATTTCTTT
-,15,TRBJ2-7,-,TRBV3-1/TRBV3-2,CASSQVGAPSYEQYF,TGTGCCAGCAGCCAAGTGGGGGCCCCATCCTACGAGCAGTACTTC
-,16,TRBJ1-2,TRBD1,TRBV19,CASSVLQGAKGYGYTF,TGTGCCAGTAGTGTTCTACAGGGGGCCAAGGGCTATGGCTACACCTTC
-,17,TRBJ1-1,-,TRBV5-1,CASSLDSGRLTNTEAFF,TGCGCCAGCAGCTTGGACAGCGGGCGACTAACGAACACTGAAGCTTTCTTT
-,15,TRBJ2-5,TRBD2,TRBV6-6,CASPSGTSGKETQYF,TGTGCCAGCCCATCAGGGACTAGCGGGAAAGAGACCCAGTACTTC
-,16,TRBJ2-1,-,TRBV21-1,CASRKFRTSGYNEQFF,TGTGCCAGCAGAAAATTTAGGACTAGCGGTTACAATGAGCAGTTCTTC
-,21,TRBJ1-6,TRBD1,TRBV3-1/TRBV3-2,CASSQGGKSNWGQGLNSPLHF,TGTGCCAGCAGCCAAGGAGGTAAAAGTAATTGGGGACAGGGGTTAAATTCACCCCTCCACTTT
-,13,TRBJ2-5,-,TRBV5-1,CASSLVGGETQYF,TGCGCCAGCAGCTTGGTTGGCGGGGAGACCCAGTACTTC
-,11,TRBJ1-2,-,TRBV7-2,CASSSRGGYTF,TGTGCCAGCAGCTCCAGGGGAGGCTACACCTTC
-,14,TRBJ2-1,TRBD1,TRBV10-3,CAISEWDSYNEQFF,TGTGCCATCAGTGAATGGGACAGTTACAATGAGCAGTTCTTC
once,13,TRBJ1-2,-,TRBV5-1,CASSLDSSYGYTF,TGCGCCAGCAGCTTGGACAGCTCCTATGGCTACACCTTC
-,18,TRBJ1-6,-,TRBV7-2,CASSLEFSGNTYNSPLHF,TGTGCCAGCAGCTTAGAATTTTCAGGGAACACCTATAATTCACCCCTCCACTTT
-,16,TRBJ1-6,TRBD1,TRBV28,CASSSSTGSMYSPLHF,TGTGCCAGCAGTTCCTCGACAGGGAGTATGTATTCACCCCTCCACTTT